The subject of this entry is one TCR beta chain. Measured with immunoSEQ multiplex PCR; TCRdb has only the in-frame clones, and not every one. The table has more than 110,000 clones, around 85% seen once. This record belongs to a study of T cell responses to AZD1222 COVID-19 vaccine. Trimming shortened V by 5 bases and J by 1 base, and 17 bases separated the two germline ends. The germline CDR1 and CDR2 sequences are SEHNR and FQNEAQ (reference sequence). CDR3 length: 16 residues. This sequence originates from an adult in good health. The sequenced sample was peripheral blood, obtained on day 0 of AZD1222 vaccination. V is TRBV7-9 and J is TRBJ1-1; weak D call: TRBD1 (5 bases). CDR3 protein: CASSVIPWGGNTEAFF. CDR3 nucleotide sequence: TGTGCCAGCAGCGTAATACCTTGGGGGGGGAACACTGAAGCTTTCTTT.